These 29 T cell receptor beta chains came from one sample sequenced in a study of OX40 agonist ivuxolimab in advanced cancers. Profiled with immunoSEQ multiplex PCR; TCRdb holds only in-frame clones, not every one. Here the sample spans some 37,000 clones, around 85% being singletons. The sample was CD4+ or CD8+ T cells sorted from blood, taken in a trial of the OX40 agonist ivuxolimab. The receptors come from an adult with an advanced solid tumor such as melanoma, head and neck, liver or kidney cancer.

V and J are TRBV27 and TRBJ2-4; the D is unclear. This CDR3 has 15 residues. CDR1 and CDR2 from the germline V gene are MNHEY and SMNVEV (reference sequence). V was trimmed by 4 bases and J by 4 bases, leaving 14 bases between them. CDR3 DNA sequence: TGTGCCAGCAGTTCCTCACAGTTATTAAAAAACATTCAGTACTTC. Translation: CASSSSQLLKNIQYF.

The chain uses TRBV14 and TRBJ1-1; D might be TRBD1 (5 bases). Trimming removed 4 bases from V and 4 bases from J, with 10 bases in between. Germline loops: CDR1 SGHDN, CDR2 FVKESK. The CDR3 is made up of 13 amino acids. In DNA form, the CDR3 reads TGTGCCAGCAGCCCTCCGGGGGGCACTGAAGCTTTCTTT. Translating it yields CASSPPGGTEAFF.

The V and J genes are TRBV28 and TRBJ2-7; no clear D gene. Germline V gives CDR1 MDHEN, CDR2 SYDVKM. The ends were cut back, 6 bases at V and 4 bases at J, with 7 bases in the middle. The CDR3 is made up of 11 amino acids. The CDR3 nucleotides are TGTGCCAGCAGCTCCTGGTACGAGCAGTACTTC. This gives the protein CASSSWYEQYF.

The chain employs TRBV2 and TRBJ2-7; D is unresolved. CDR3 length: 12 residues. Trimming pared 3 bases from V and 3 bases from J, leaving 6 bases between. Germline assignment: CDR1 SNHLY and CDR2 FYNNEI. The CDR3 DNA sequence: TGTGCCAGCAGTGACCGCGGCTACGAGCAGTACTTC. This translates into CASSDRGYEQYF.

This chain links TRBV6-5 with TRBJ1-4, with unresolved D. The V gene's germline CDR1 is MNHEY and CDR2 SVGAGI. This CDR3 comprises 14 residues. V was shortened by 2 bases and J by 0 bases, with 4 bases between the two germline ends. Written as DNA, the CDR3 is TGTGCCAGCAGTTACGGGACAACTAATGAAAAACTGTTTTTT. Translated, it gives CASSYGTTNEKLFF.

The chain recombines TRBV7-6 with TRBJ2-1; 7 nucleotides line up with TRBD2. The CDR3 loop spans 14 amino acids. Germline lookup yields CDR1 SGHVS and CDR2 FNYEAQ. Trimming removed 6 bases from V and 7 bases from J; junction bases left unmatched: 9. The CDR3 sequence is CASRSPGGSNEQFF. The CDR3 nucleotides read TGTGCCAGCAGATCCCCGGGGGGTTCTAATGAGCAGTTCTTC. Using reference TRBV7-6 and TRBJ2-1 for the parts outside the CDR3, the full variable domain is GAGVSQSPRYKVTKRGQDVALRCDPISGHVSLYWYRQALGQGPEFLTYFNYEAQQDKSGLPNDRFSAERPEGSISTLTIQRTEQRDSAMYRCASRSPGGSNEQFFGPGTRLTVL.

The chain links TRBV9 to TRBJ1-5, with 7 bases matching TRBD1. The CDR3 runs to 15 residues. V lost 0 bases, J lost 2 bases, and 2 bases stayed unmatched. The germline gives CDR1 SGDLS, CDR2 YYNGEE. The CDR3 region has the DNA TGTGCCAGCAGCGTAGAAGGGACAGGCAATCAGCCCCAGCATTTT. This encodes CASSVEGTGNQPQHF.

The chain couples TRBV2 to TRBJ1-1; D is unresolved. The germline V and J ends were trimmed by 3 bases and 2 bases, with 16 bases remaining between them. From germline, CDR1 is SNHLY and CDR2 FYNNEI. The CDR3 runs to 16 residues. Here the CDR3 DNA reads TGTGCCAGCAGTGATAGGTTCGGGCCGAAAAACACTGAAGCTTTCTTT. This codes for CASSDRFGPKNTEAFF.

The chain joins TRBV2 to TRBJ1-2, with no clear D. This CDR3 has 11 amino acids. Deletions cut 11 bases from V and 6 bases from J, with 13 bases between. Looked up from germline, CDR1 is SNHLY and CDR2 is FYNNEI. CDR3 sequence: CAGTESHGYTF. DNA for the CDR3: TGTGCCGGAACAGAGAGCCATGGCTACACCTTC.

This rearrangement joins TRBV2 to TRBJ2-5, with D perhaps matching TRBD1 (6 bases). V was pared by 4 bases and J by 0 bases, with 9 bases between. Germline V CDR1 and CDR2: SNHLY, FYNNEI. This CDR3 contains 14 residues. The CDR3 DNA reads TGTGCCAGCAGTGGTACAGGGTACCAAGAGACCCAGTACTTC. Translated, it gives CASSGTGYQETQYF.

The chain carries TRBV11-2 and TRBJ2-3; 9 bases map to TRBD1. Trimming removed 4 bases from V and 2 bases from J; junction bases left unmatched: 7. The CDR3 runs 16 residues. Germline-derived CDR1 and CDR2 are SGHAT and FQNNGV. CDR3 in DNA: TGTGCCAGCAGCTCGAACAGGGGGCGGAACACAGATACGCAGTATTTT. Protein product: CASSSNRGRNTDTQYF.

The sample holds a few counts of this clone. This chain links TRBV5-1 with TRBJ2-5; D could derive from TRBD1 or TRBD2 (5 bases each). Germline assignment: CDR1 SGHRS and CDR2 YFSETQ. There are 15 residues in the CDR3. The V end was cut by 3 bases, the J end by 2 bases, with 14 bases between. The CDR3 sequence: CASSWGYSEQETQYF. In nucleotides, the CDR3 is TGCGCCAGCAGCTGGGGGTACTCGGAACAAGAGACCCAGTACTTC.

This clone occurred a few times. This rearrangement joins TRBV5-1 to TRBJ1-1; D not resolved. CDR3 length: 14 residues. V was pared by 2 bases and J by 1 base, with 9 bases between. Germline V lookup: CDR1 SGHRS, CDR2 YFSETQ. CDR3 sequence (DNA): TGCGCCAGCAGCTTTGGCACAGCGAACACTGAAGCTTTCTTT. Translating it yields CASSFGTANTEAFF.

The CDR3 coding sequence is TGTGCCAGCAGCTTAGATTGGGGAGCCCCGAGCACTGAAGCTTTCTTT. Protein sequence: CASSLDWGAPSTEAFF. The chain combines TRBV11-2 with TRBJ1-1; no definite D call. The CDR3 sequence is 16 residues long. V was trimmed by 0 bases and J by 4 bases, leaving 15 bases between them. Germline lookup yields CDR1 SGHAT and CDR2 FQNNGV.

The chain couples TRBV6-5 to TRBJ1-1; D gene unclear. Trimming removed 6 bases from V and 1 base from J, with 12 bases in between. Germline V gene sequence: CDR1 MNHEY, CDR2 SVGAGI. The CDR3 is 14 residues long. The CDR3 loop reads CASSNYRRNTEAFF. The CDR3 nucleotides are TGTGCCAGCAGCAACTACCGTAGGAACACTGAAGCTTTCTTT.

The CDR3 sequence is CASSLMGASLGYF. CDR3 coding DNA: TGTGCCAGCAGCTTAATGGGGGCTTCTCTGGGGTATTTT. This chain joins TRBV7-8 and TRBJ2-3, with D maybe TRBD1 (6 bases). The germline gives CDR1 SGHVS, CDR2 FQNEAQ. The CDR3 is 13 residues long. V was clipped by 2 bases and J by 14 bases, with 17 bases between them.

The chain employs TRBV7-7 and TRBJ1-1; no definite D call. The CDR3 length is 14 residues. Germline lookup yields CDR1 SSHAT and CDR2 FNYEAQ (reference sequence). Trimming pared 10 bases from V and 1 base from J, leaving 16 bases between. The CDR3, as DNA: TGTGCCAAAGGAGATGTCAGAGAGAACACTGAAGCTTTCTTT. Translation: CAKGDVRENTEAFF.

V and J are TRBV7-8 and TRBJ1-3, with no clear D. The CDR3 extends over 14 amino acids. Per the germline V gene, CDR1 is SGHVS and CDR2 is FQNEAQ. V was clipped by 6 bases and J by 0 bases, with 9 bases between them. The CDR3 coding sequence is TGTGCCAGCAGAGTGGGCCTCTCTGGAAACACCATATATTTT. This codes for CASRVGLSGNTIYF.

The chain couples TRBV2 to TRBJ2-2; D possibly uses TRBD1 or TRBD2 (6 bases each). Germline CDR1 is SNHLY and CDR2 is FYNNEI. V was clipped by 6 bases and J by 7 bases, with 21 bases between them. The CDR3 sequence is 16 residues long. In DNA form, the CDR3 reads TGTGCCAGCAGCCCCCCATTTCGGGGGCGGGTCGGGGAGCTGTTTTTT. Its translation is CASSPPFRGRVGELFF. The complete variable domain, with remaining parts taken from reference TRBV2 and TRBJ2-2, reads EPEVTQTPSHQVTQMGQEVILRCVPISNHLYFYWYRQILGQKVEFLVSFYNNEISEKSEIFDDQFSVERPDGSNFTLKIRSTKLEDSAMYFCASSPPFRGRVGELFFGEGSRLTVL.

The chain uses TRBV7-9 and TRBJ2-5, with 9 bases identical to TRBD1. The DNA matches TRBJ2-7 better at its end, which makes the J call doubtful. Germline V gene lookup returns CDR1 SEHNR and CDR2 FQNEAQ (reference sequence). The CDR3 has 13 amino acids. Written as DNA, the CDR3 is TGTGCCAGCAGGCCGACAGGGGGGTACGAGCAGTACTTC. Amino acids: CASRPTGGYEQYF.

This chain uses TRBV19 with TRBJ2-5, with a weak D call TRBD2 (7 bases). This CDR3 region has 13 residues. V lost 7 bases, J lost 1 base, and 10 bases lay in between. The V gene's germline CDR1 is LNHDA and CDR2 SQIVND (reference sequence). CDR3 sequence reads: CASIGGAQETQYF. DNA of the CDR3: TGTGCCAGTATTGGGGGGGCCCAAGAGACCCAGTACTTC.

This chain uses TRBV7-3 with TRBJ1-6; unclear D gene. Trimming removed 6 bases from V and 7 bases from J, with 7 bases in between. There are 12 residues in the CDR3. CDR1 is SGHTA and CDR2 is FQGTGA in the germline V gene. CDR3 in DNA: TGTGCCAGCAGGAGAGTCAATTCACCCCTCCACTTT. Protein product: CASRRVNSPLHF.

V usage is TRBV5-1 and J usage is TRBJ1-2; 9 nucleotides agree with TRBD1. CDR3 size: 13 residues. Germline V gene data show CDR1 as SGHRS and CDR2 as YFSETQ. The V and J ends lost 0 bases and 10 bases, in that order; junction bases with no gene match: 4. The CDR3 DNA reads TGCGCCAGCAGCTTGGAAGGACAGGGGTACTACACCTTC. Translating gives CASSLEGQGYYTF.

The chain employs TRBV5-1 and TRBJ2-7; D not certain. Germline V CDR1 and CDR2: SGHRS, YFSETQ. V lost 4 bases, J lost 6 bases, and 17 bases lay in between. This CDR3 contains 14 residues. The CDR3 DNA reads as TGCGCCAGCAGCGCCCCATACCCTTCCGGCGAGCAGTACTTC. Amino acids: CASSAPYPSGEQYF.

This clone showed up just once. The genes are TRBV4-1 and TRBJ2-7; 7 bases align to TRBD1. J gave up 1 base and V 1 base, and 7 bases lay outside the gene matches. This CDR3 spans 16 amino acids. Germline V lookup: CDR1 MGHRA, CDR2 YSYEKL. The CDR3 spells CASSQGADRVSYEQYF. The CDR3, as DNA: TGCGCCAGCAGCCAAGGGGCAGACAGGGTTTCCTACGAGCAGTACTTC.

This chain links TRBV30 with TRBJ1-6; 10 bases are shared with TRBD1. Per germline, CDR1 GTSNPN and CDR2 SVGIG (reference sequence). The ends lost 3 bases at V and 10 bases at J; junction bases unmatched: 15. The CDR3 has 17 residues. The CDR3 sequence: CAWRGDRGLRRQSPLHF. The CDR3 nucleotides read TGTGCCTGGAGGGGTGACAGGGGGCTTAGGAGGCAATCACCCCTCCACTTT.

The V gene is TRBV19, the J gene TRBJ2-7; maybe TRBD1 (6 bases). CDR1 and CDR2 (germline): LNHDA, SQIVND (reference sequence). CDR3 length: 15 residues. The V gene lost 1 base and the J gene lost 3 bases, with 13 bases spanning the gap. DNA for the CDR3: TGTGCCAGTAGTATAGTTCCAGGGGCGATCTACGAGCAGTACTTC. This sequence encodes CASSIVPGAIYEQYF.

On this clone itself: Other DNA sequences from this sample encode an identical CDR3 as well. V usage is TRBV6-5 and J usage is TRBJ2-7; 7 bases map to TRBD1. After removal of 2 bases from V and 2 bases from J, the junction contained 3 bases not matched to a gene. From germline, CDR1 is MNHEY and CDR2 SVGAGI. This CDR3 region has 14 residues. CDR3 nucleotides: TGTGCCAGCAGTTACGGCCAGGGGGCCTACGAGCAGTACTTC. Protein: CASSYGQGAYEQYF.

This clone was seen a single time. V and J are TRBV2 and TRBJ2-2, with D uncertain. Germline V lookup: CDR1 SNHLY, CDR2 FYNNEI. Trimming took off 2 bases at V and 4 bases at J, with 11 bases between the two ends. The CDR3 contains 15 residues. The CDR3 here is CASSEYGRTTGELFF. CDR3 in DNA: TGTGCCAGCAGTGAATATGGCAGAACCACCGGGGAGCTGTTTTTT.